Presented here are 27 T cell receptor beta chains from one specimen sequenced in a study of human T cells and chemical hapten exposure. TCRdb processed the RACE reads anew with MiXCR; each CDR3 protein has one entry. The sample consists of fewer than 150,000 distinct CDR3 sequences, approximately 13% of them appearing once. Time point here: pre-sensitization, week 0. Treatment of the sample: therapeutic diphenylcyclopropenone sensitization with weekly scalp DPC. The sample consisted of whole blood, taken in connection with sensitization to the hapten diphenylcyclopropenone (DPC). These receptors were collected from a woman younger than 35 with alopecia areata. Some clones in this sample may be carry-over from other donors' samples.

This clonotype was counted at least ten times. The V call is TRBV6-1, the J call TRBJ1-1, with TRBD1 identical over 8 bases. There are 15 residues in the CDR3. J was trimmed by 5 bases and V by 8 bases; bases with no gene match: 13. Germline-derived CDR1 and CDR2 are MNHNS and SASEGT. CDR3 nucleotides: TGTGCCAGCCGCGTCTCCGACAGGGGAGGTACTGAAGCTTTCTTT. Translated, it gives CASRVSDRGGTEAFF.

This clonotype was detected ten times or more. DNA of the CDR3: TGTGCCAGCTCACCACCCGCAGGGGTCCATGGCTACACCTTC. It codes for CASSPPAGVHGYTF. The chain recombines TRBV18 with TRBJ1-2; tentatively, D is TRBD1 (6 bases). The CDR3 is 14 residues long. V lost 0 bases to trimming and J lost 6 bases, with 11 bases between them. CDR1 is KGHSH, CDR2 LQKENI, per germline. Full variable domain (rest looked up from reference TRBV18 and TRBJ1-2): NAGVMQNPRHLVRRRGQEARLRCSPMKGHSHVYWYRQLPEEGLKFMVYLQKENIIDESGMPKERFSAEFPKEGPSILRIQQVVRGDSAAYFCASSPPAGVHGYTFGSGTRLTVV.

This clonotype was detected a few times. The V and J genes are TRBV20-1 and TRBJ1-2; a weak D match, TRBD1 (6 bases). V was shortened by 3 bases and J by 0 bases, with 11 bases between the two germline ends. Germline V gene lookup returns CDR1 DFQATT and CDR2 SNEGSKA (reference sequence). The CDR3 sequence is 14 residues long. The CDR3, as DNA: TGCAGTGCTAGGGGTGGGGGCACTAACTATGGCTACACCTTC. Encoded protein: CSARGGGTNYGYTF.

This clonotype occurred once. The chain is built from TRBV28 and TRBJ1-4; 9 nucleotides agree with TRBD1. This CDR3 is 16 amino acids long. Germline CDR1 MDHEN, CDR2 SYDVKM. Trimming removed 7 bases from V and 8 bases from J; junction bases left unmatched: 14. The CDR3 DNA sequence: TGTGCCAGCATGACAGGGGGTCGTCCTTACGGAGAAAAACTGTTTTTT. Amino acid sequence: CASMTGGRPYGEKLFF.

This clonotype was observed a few times. V and J are TRBV9 and TRBJ2-3; D is unclear. The V end lost 0 bases, the J end lost 3 bases, and 14 bases lay between the germline ends. The germline V gene has CDR1 SGDLS and CDR2 YYNGEE. CDR3 length equals 16 residues. The CDR3 loop reads CASSVASSFATDTQYF. The CDR3 nucleotides are TGTGCCAGCAGCGTAGCTTCGTCCTTCGCTACAGATACGCAGTATTTT.

This clonotype was recorded at least ten times. The genes are TRBV12-3 or TRBV12-4 and TRBJ1-1; D ambiguous. The CDR3 has 12 residues. Between the trimmed V and J ends, which lost 6 bases and 2 bases, there was a span of 7 bases. In DNA form, the CDR3 reads TGTGCCAGCAGGAACAGTAACACTGAAGCTTTCTTT. This translates into CASRNSNTEAFF.

Ten or more counts support this clonotype. The gene calls are TRBV6-2 or TRBV6-3 and TRBJ2-3; the D is unclear. This CDR3 has 11 residues. Trimming took 1 base from V and 6 from J, leaving 2 bases between them. Germline lookup yields CDR1 MNHEY and CDR2 SVGEGT. The CDR3 is CASSYLDTQYF. The CDR3 DNA reads TGTGCCAGCAGTTACTTGGATACGCAGTATTTT.

The V gene is TRBV11-2, the J gene TRBJ2-5; TRBD2 is a possible D gene (5 bases). Trimming took 1 base from V and 2 from J, leaving 11 bases between them. There are 15 residues in the CDR3. Germline CDR1 and CDR2: SGHAT and FQNNGV. The CDR3 spells CASSLGGQTQETQYF. The CDR3, as DNA: TGTGCCAGCAGCTTAGGAGGGCAGACGCAAGAGACCCAGTACTTC.

The chain carries TRBV7-2 and TRBJ1-2, with 12 bases aligning to TRBD1. CDR1 and CDR2 from the germline V gene are SGHTA and FQGNSA. This CDR3 region has 17 residues. The J segment lost 7 bases and the V segment lost 5 bases, leaving 14 bases of the junction unmatched. The CDR3 loop reads CASSRQGTGGVRSGYTF. CDR3 DNA sequence: TGTGCCAGCAGCCGCCAGGGGACAGGGGGCGTTCGGAGTGGCTACACCTTC.

The chain carries TRBV9 and TRBJ1-1; D is undetermined. This CDR3 is 14 amino acids long. Deletions cut 2 bases from V and 2 bases from J, with 10 bases between. Germline V CDR1 and CDR2: SGDLS, YYNGEE. The CDR3 DNA reads TGTGCCAGCAGCGTCGACTGGATTAACACTGAAGCTTTCTTT. Translation gives CASSVDWINTEAFF.

This clonotype appeared a few times. The chain joins TRBV27 to TRBJ2-7; D is unclear. Germline assignment: CDR1 MNHEY and CDR2 SMNVEV (reference sequence). V lost 4 bases and J lost 4, with 14 bases in between. This CDR3 is 14 amino acids long. CDR3 residues: CASSYTHMRYEQYF. The DNA for the CDR3 is TGTGCCAGCAGTTACACCCACATGCGATACGAGCAGTACTTC.

V and J are TRBV7-8 and TRBJ1-2, with TRBD1 matching 7 bases. J gave up 1 base and V 1 base, and 3 bases lay outside the gene matches. CDR3 length: 15 residues. CDR1 SGHVS and CDR2 FQNEAQ come from the germline V gene. CDR3 sequence (DNA): TGTGCCAGCAGCTTAGAGGGGACAGTTAACTATGGCTACACCTTC. As protein: CASSLEGTVNYGYTF.

The V and J genes are TRBV18 and TRBJ2-4, with D perhaps TRBD2 (5 bases). CDR1 KGHSH and CDR2 LQKENI come from the germline V gene. V shed 4 bases and J shed 9 bases, with 16 bases lying between them. The length of the CDR3 is 14 residues. CDR3 bases: TGTGCCAGCTCACGCCGGGCCCCCGAGGGCATTCAGTACTTC. Protein: CASSRRAPEGIQYF.

The chain employs TRBV7-9 and TRBJ1-5; no clear D gene. CDR1 is SEHNR, CDR2 FQNEAQ, per germline (reference sequence). CDR3 length equals 14 residues. V was trimmed by 1 base and J by 4 bases, leaving 8 bases between them. The CDR3 sequence is CASSLDGTNQPQHF. CDR3 in DNA: TGTGCCAGCAGCTTAGATGGCACGAATCAGCCCCAGCATTTT.

This clonotype appeared a few times. This sequence joins TRBV11-2 and TRBJ2-2; 10 nucleotides align to TRBD1. The junction had 18 bases not matched to a gene; V was cut back by 5 bases and J by 3 bases. From germline, CDR1 is SGHAT and CDR2 FQNNGV. This CDR3 has 20 residues. In nucleotides, the CDR3 is TGTGCCAGCAGCAAACGCTGGACAGGGGGTCCCGGGTATGACACCGGGGAGCTGTTTTTT. Amino acid sequence: CASSKRWTGGPGYDTGELFF.

The V and J genes are TRBV7-3 and TRBJ2-3, with 8 positions matching TRBD1. The trim removed 6 bases at V and 2 bases at J, leaving 7 bases unmatched. Germline CDR1 and CDR2: SGHTA and FQGTGA. The CDR3 is 15 amino acids. Written as DNA, the CDR3 is TGTGCCAGCAGTTTCGACAGGGGAGACACAGATACGCAGTATTTT. This translates into CASSFDRGDTDTQYF.

J is TRBJ2-4 and V is TRBV6-1; D gene uncertain. CDR3 length: 15 amino acids. The germline gives CDR1 MNHNS, CDR2 SASEGT. V shed 6 bases and J shed 7 bases, with 19 bases lying between them. The CDR3 DNA reads as TGTGCCAGCAGAGAAATCGGCACAGTCCACAACATTCAGTACTTC. Its translation: CASREIGTVHNIQYF.

V and J are TRBV3-1 and TRBJ1-1, with D possibly TRBD1 on 5 matching bases. The CDR3 is 15 amino acids. Trimming cost V 1 base and J 9 bases, with 18 bases left between them. Germline V gene lookup returns CDR1 LGHDT and CDR2 YNNKEL (reference sequence). The CDR3 DNA is TGTGCCAGCAGCCAAGTCGGAGGGGAAGTCCCCCAAGCTTTCTTT. This codes for CASSQVGGEVPQAFF.

This clonotype showed up just a few times. The chain couples TRBV9 to TRBJ1-6; a weak D match, TRBD1 (5 bases). The germline gives CDR1 SGDLS, CDR2 YYNGEE. The CDR3 has 19 residues. V dropped 4 bases and J dropped 10 bases, with 30 bases sitting between them. The CDR3 protein is CASSSQLGQGAVIGSPLHF. CDR3 nucleotides: TGTGCCAGCAGCTCCCAGCTGGGGCAGGGCGCGGTGATCGGGTCACCCCTCCACTTT.

Ten or more counts support this clonotype. This chain uses TRBV20-1 with TRBJ2-1; possible D gene TRBD2, 5 bases. The length of the CDR3 is 14 residues. Germline V lookup: CDR1 DFQATT, CDR2 SNEGSKA (reference sequence). The ends were cut back, 2 bases at V and 2 bases at J, with 10 bases in the middle. The CDR3 DNA follows: TGCAGTGCTAGACGGACGGGGACCTACAATGAGCAGTTCTTC. Translation gives CSARRTGTYNEQFF.

This chain links TRBV30 with TRBJ1-3, with unresolved D. This CDR3 is 12 amino acids long. V dropped 2 bases and J dropped 0 bases, with 2 bases sitting between them. Germline V gene data show CDR1 as GTSNPN and CDR2 as SVGIG (reference sequence). The CDR3 region is CAWSPSGNTIYF. As DNA, the CDR3 is TGTGCCTGGAGTCCCTCTGGAAACACCATATATTTT.

The sample holds a few counts of this clonotype. The genes are TRBV29-1 and TRBJ2-3; D is uncertain. The V gene lost 3 bases and the J gene lost 2 bases, with 6 bases spanning the gap. From germline, CDR1 is SQVTM and CDR2 ANQGSEA. The CDR3 sequence is 12 residues long. The CDR3 here is CSVDQTTDTQYF. The DNA of the CDR3 is TGCAGCGTTGACCAGACCACAGATACGCAGTATTTT.

This clonotype was recorded many times. The chain uses TRBV19 and TRBJ2-6; 9 bases match TRBD1. Per germline, CDR1 LNHDA and CDR2 SQIVND (reference sequence). The CDR3 has 18 amino acids. Losses at the gene ends were 7 bases for V and 2 bases for J; bases not matched to a gene: 12. The CDR3 is CASTKGQGQWAGANVLTF. The CDR3 coding sequence is TGTGCCAGTACTAAGGGACAGGGTCAATGGGCTGGGGCCAACGTCCTGACTTTC.

Many counts were recorded for this clonotype. This chain joins TRBV21-1 and TRBJ2-2. TRBV21-1 is shown as a pseudogene. CDR3 length: 14 residues. The CDR3 sequence is CASSKAGTAGELFF. The DNA for the CDR3 is TGTGCCAGCAGCAAAGCGGGTACCGCCGGGGAGCTGTTTTTT.

This chain uses TRBV9 with TRBJ2-2, with 8 bases lining up with TRBD1. Germline assignment: CDR1 SGDLS and CDR2 YYNGEE. The CDR3 contains 15 residues. With V trimmed by 4 bases and J by 3 bases, 5 bases remained unmatched. The CDR3: CASSPQGADTGELFF. The CDR3, as DNA: TGTGCCAGCAGCCCTCAGGGGGCAGACACCGGGGAGCTGTTTTTT.

The rearrangement joins TRBV10-2 to TRBJ1-3; unclear D gene. The germline V gene has CDR1 WSHSY and CDR2 SAAADI. V was cut by 3 bases and J by 4 bases, with 7 bases left in between. The CDR3 totals 13 residues. CDR3 residues: CASSDGVGNTIYF. The CDR3 DNA follows: TGCGCCAGCAGTGATGGGGTCGGAAACACCATATATTTT.

The chain joins TRBV7-9 to TRBJ1-1; no clear D. CDR1 and CDR2 (germline): SEHNR, FQNEAQ (reference sequence). This CDR3 has 16 residues. The V end was cut by 2 bases, the J end by 1 base, with 14 bases between. The CDR3 region has the DNA TGTGCCAGCAGCTTATCTCTCCTGGGGTCGAACACTGAAGCTTTCTTT. The encoded protein is CASSLSLLGSNTEAFF.